The sequence of this T cell receptor (beta chain) was determined in a study of regulatory T cells in long-lasting Graves disease. Findings of the study overall: Persistent disease samples used TRBV28, TRBJ1-2 and TRBJ2-5 preferentially. Results may be inaccurate due to the small sample size.

V dropped 2 bases and J dropped 1; count of bases not matched to a gene: 13. The germline V gene encodes CDR1 LNHDA and CDR2 SQIVND (reference sequence). The CDR3 loop spans 20 amino acids. Notes on this clonotype: Its target is unknown.

The authors built TCR beta libraries using iRepertoire HTBI primers and Arm-PCR of CDR3 regions. Each CDR3 protein gets one entry after TCRdb re-called the multiplex PCR reads with MiXCR. The data hold approximately 310,000 distinct CDR3 sequences, with about 20% observed a single time. Time point here: newly diagnosed GD, antithyroid drugs for less than 3 months. PBMCs were the source of the RNA used for TCR sequencing. Investigators report Graves' disease was diagnosed under American Thyroid Association guidelines. The sequencing used peripheral blood mononuclear cells (PBMCs), collected at new diagnosis, from a patient treated with antithyroid drugs. This TCR came from a female donor with Graves disease. This chain uses TRBV19 with TRBJ2-5, with 13 positions matching TRBD2. CDR3 in amino acids: CASSIMRSGLAGPSQETQYF. CDR3 DNA sequence: TGTGCCAGTAGTATAATGCGTTCGGGACTAGCGGGGCCCTCCCAAGAGACCCAGTACTTC.